This is a list of T cell receptor beta chains from one sample in a study of cytomegalovirus exposure and HLA in healthy donors. Sequencing used immunoSEQ multiplex PCR; TCRdb keeps in-frame clones, though not all of them. The table lists a few hundred thousand clones, around 83% of them singletons. The sample was PBMCs. The origin of the receptors is a woman aged 50 to 60 in good health and CMV-seropositive. Both conserved end residues are trimmed from each CDR3.

J gene,V gene,CDR3 protein
TRBJ1-5,TRBV6-4,ARRQAGQPQH
TRBJ2-7,TRBV28,ASSRGDSSSYEQY
-,TRBV9,ASSVAGWGDLYEQY
TRBJ2-6,TRBV5-4,ASSLGTGKAGANVLT
TRBJ2-3,TRBV2,ATQLTGADTQY
TRBJ2-5,TRBV30,AWSVQNQETQY
TRBJ1-4,TRBV2,ASRTQGATNEKLF
TRBJ2-1,TRBV14,ASSQSSGGYYNEQF
TRBJ2-1,TRBV12-5,ASRGESSYNEQF
TRBJ1-4,TRBV25-1,ASRADRVNEKLF
TRBJ1-6,TRBV2,ASTGTGKTLH
TRBJ1-4,TRBV15,ATSITTRGYHEKLF
TRBJ1-3,TRBV9,ASSVVSEPRIPGNTIY
TRBJ1-2,TRBV27,ASSLSVQSYGYT
TRBJ1-1,TRBV19,ASSIERGLSTEAF
TRBJ1-4,TRBV28,ASRRGESQGARLTEKLF
TRBJ2-5,TRBV5-6,ASSFRGQGQETQY
TRBJ1-6,TRBV19,ASSILQGGDSPLH
TRBJ1-5,TRBV30,AWRGQGSYQPQH
TRBJ2-2,TRBV25-1,ASQGPNTGELF
TRBJ1-2,TRBV7-2,ASSLAGEGYGYT
TRBJ1-2,TRBV7-9,ASSPGQGDGYT
TRBJ1-1,TRBV19,ASSIGTANTEAF
TRBJ1-4,TRBV18,ASSTLSEKLF
-,TRBV10-3,AARTSGGSYEQY
TRBJ1-1,TRBV28,ASSWSENTEAF
TRBJ1-1,TRBV5-1,ASSSGPTGAAEAF
TRBJ1-1,TRBV5-1,ASSTAQEWDTEAF
TRBJ1-5,TRBV7-8,ASSARDRGFSNQPQH
TRBJ2-1,TRBV27,ASREGISRYNEQF
TRBJ1-2,TRBV4-3,ASSQRLGGAGGYT
TRBJ2-3,TRBV2,ASSGGKRSTDTQY
TRBJ1-2,TRBV18,ATAGDGYT
TRBJ2-1,TRBV5-1,ASSLSLAGGPHEQF
TRBJ2-7,TRBV4-1,ASSQVAVDEQY
TRBJ2-4,TRBV7-2,ASSPQTGTGEYIQY
TRBJ1-5,TRBV28,ASTPQGEQPQH
TRBJ1-5,TRBV6-1,ASSDGAAGNQPQH
TRBJ1-1,TRBV6-1,ASSEADRRTEAF
TRBJ1-4,TRBV27,ASRKSGEKLF
TRBJ2-3,TRBV28,ASSGTFASTDTQY
TRBJ1-2,TRBV15,ATSRDLGQRINYGYT
TRBJ1-1,TRBV28,ASRETGGRNTEAF
TRBJ2-7,TRBV27,ASSLPGAYEQY
TRBJ2-1,TRBV11-3,ASSLVGSSYNEQF
TRBJ1-1,TRBV10-3,AIGDLVGRGSHSEAF
TRBJ1-1,TRBV5-8,ASSAVTGILNTEAF
TRBJ1-3,TRBV5-6,ASSLGPRSSGNTIY
TRBJ1-5,TRBV7-2,ASSLGGEVDQPQH
TRBJ2-7,TRBV4-2,ASSPSTRLAGSFEQY
TRBJ1-2,TRBV7-9,SSSSRGNYGYT
TRBJ1-2,TRBV30,AWSAGTGGFYGYT
-,TRBV6-1,ASSRPEGVTYEQY
TRBJ2-7,TRBV18,ASSGTGNEQY
TRBJ1-2,TRBV7-9,ASSLDTVFYGYT
TRBJ2-3,TRBV6-5,ASRRGHTDTQY
TRBJ1-2,TRBV7-9,SSSMGARGYT
TRBJ2-3,TRBV28,ASSSPPAASTDTQY
TRBJ1-1,TRBV10-3,ASLKDMNGEAF